The 20 T cell receptor beta chains below come from one sample, sequenced in a study of T cell responses to AZD1222 COVID-19 vaccine. TCRdb's copy holds only in-frame clones and misses some; the assay was immunoSEQ multiplex PCR. The data show about 190,000 clones, with 94% seen just once and roughly 9.2% held by the top ten. The specimen comprised peripheral blood, sampled on day 0 of AZD1222 vaccination. The receptors originated from an adult in good health.

The chain links TRBV29-1 to TRBJ2-7; D is possibly TRBD1 (8 bases). Germline values: CDR1 SQVTM, CDR2 ANQGSEA. CDR3 length equals 13 residues. The V end was cut by 4 bases, the J end by 7 bases, with 17 bases between. Here the CDR3 reads CSVALTGEGEQYF. The CDR3 nucleotides read TGCAGCGTTGCACTGACAGGGGAGGGGGAGCAGTACTTC.

This chain uses TRBV7-8 with TRBJ2-2, with 8 bases that match TRBD1. The CDR3 consists of 18 residues. With 4 bases clipped from V and 7 bases from J, the junction kept 17 bases outside the gene matches. Germline CDR1 SGHVS, CDR2 FQNEAQ. This chain's CDR3 is CASSSKFGQGRRDGELFF. CDR3 bases: TGTGCCAGCAGCTCCAAATTTGGACAGGGACGGAGGGACGGGGAGCTGTTTTTT.

The rearrangement uses TRBV9 and TRBJ2-1; 7 nucleotides agree with TRBD2. Germline CDR1 and CDR2: SGDLS and YYNGEE. The V gene end was trimmed by 1 base and the J gene end by 1 base; junction bases not matched to a gene: 8. This CDR3 spans 17 amino acids. The CDR3 protein is CASSVTSVRASYNEQFF. The CDR3 DNA is TGTGCCAGCAGCGTAACTAGCGTAAGAGCATCCTACAATGAGCAGTTCTTC.

Notes on this clone: A junction end diverges from the germline sequence, so it may reflect a read error. The V call is TRBV19, the J call TRBJ2-5; TRBD2 matches 9 bases. The CDR3 is made up of 13 amino acids. CDR1 is LNHDA, CDR2 SQIVND, per germline (reference sequence). The CDR3: CASRIAGVETQYF. CDR3 DNA sequence: TGTGCCAGTAGGATAGCGGGAGTGGAGACCCAGTACTTC.

The V call is TRBV28, the J call TRBJ1-6, with D perhaps TRBD1 (5 bases). V was pared by 4 bases and J by 6 bases, with 16 bases between. The CDR3 spans 16 residues. CDR1 is MDHEN, CDR2 SYDVKM, per germline. The CDR3 spells CASSSRKQGANSPLHF. The CDR3 DNA sequence: TGTGCCAGCAGTTCTAGGAAGCAGGGTGCTAATTCACCCCTCCACTTT. The complete variable domain, with remaining parts taken from reference TRBV28 and TRBJ1-6, reads DVKVTQSSRYLVKRTGEKVFLECVQDMDHENMFWYRQDPGLGLRLIYFSYDVKMKEKGDIPEGYSVSREKKERFSLILESASTNQTSMYLCASSSRKQGANSPLHFGNGTRLTVT.

The chain combines TRBV30 with TRBJ2-1; 9 positions agree with TRBD1. V gave up 2 bases and J gave up 5 bases; unmatched junction bases: 7. CDR1 is GTSNPN, CDR2 SVGIG, per germline (reference sequence). The CDR3 consists of 15 residues. CDR3 region: CAWSYGTGNNNEQFF. As DNA, the CDR3 is TGTGCCTGGAGTTATGGGACAGGGAACAACAATGAGCAGTTCTTC. The variable domain in full, with the rest retrieved from reference TRBV30 and TRBJ2-1, is SQTIHQWPATLVQPVGSPLSLECTVEGTSNPNLYWYRQAAGRGLQLLFYSVGIGQISSEVPQNLSASRPQDRQFILSSKKLLLSDSGFYLCAWSYGTGNNNEQFFGPGTRLTVL.

The V call is TRBV7-8, the J call TRBJ1-1; D is ambiguous. This CDR3 comprises 12 residues. The V gene lost 5 bases and the J gene lost 1 base, with 5 bases spanning the gap. Looked up from germline, CDR1 is SGHVS and CDR2 is FQNEAQ. DNA for the CDR3: TGTGCCAGCAGCCCCCGGAACACTGAAGCTTTCTTT. Amino acids: CASSPRNTEAFF.

The J gene is TRBJ1-6, the V gene TRBV27, with 7 bases lining up with TRBD1. Germline values: CDR1 MNHEY, CDR2 SMNVEV (reference sequence). CDR3 size: 16 residues. The junction had 12 bases not matched to a gene; V was cut back by 5 bases and J by 8 bases. Here the CDR3 DNA reads TGTGCCAGCAGTCCTCCCACAGGGGTTGGGCATTCACCCCTCCACTTT. Amino acid sequence: CASSPPTGVGHSPLHF.

A single count supports this clone. The V gene is TRBV19, the J gene TRBJ2-7, with a weak D call TRBD1 (6 bases). The ends were cut back, 4 bases at V and 1 base at J, with 11 bases in the middle. Germline V gene data show CDR1 as LNHDA and CDR2 as SQIVND (reference sequence). The CDR3 length is 14 residues. CDR3 protein: CASSKAGESYEQYF. In DNA form, the CDR3 reads TGTGCCAGTAGTAAGGCAGGGGAGTCCTACGAGCAGTACTTC.

The genes are TRBV7-9 and TRBJ1-2, with D perhaps TRBD1 (6 bases). The CDR3 is 13 amino acids. The germline V gene has CDR1 SEHNR and CDR2 FQNEAQ (reference sequence). V lost 6 bases to trimming and J lost 8 bases, with 16 bases between them. The CDR3 DNA reads as TGTGCCAGCAGTCCACGGGGGCGGCAAGGCTACACCTTC. This encodes CASSPRGRQGYTF.

V is TRBV7-3 and J is TRBJ2-1, with 9 bases identical to TRBD1. Germline CDR1 SGHTA, CDR2 FQGTGA. J lost 6 bases, V lost 5 bases, and 8 bases had no gene match. The CDR3 totals 15 residues. In DNA, the CDR3 is TGTGCCAGCAGCCCAACGGGACAGGGATTCAATGAGCAGTTCTTC. The encoded protein is CASSPTGQGFNEQFF. Combining the CDR3 with reference TRBV7-3 and TRBJ2-1 gives the whole variable domain GAGVSQTPSNKVTEKGKYVELRCDPISGHTALYWYRQSLGQGPEFLIYFQGTGAADDSGLPNDRFFAVRPEGSVSTLKIQRTERGDSAVYLCASSPTGQGFNEQFFGPGTRLTVL.

The chain carries TRBV30 and TRBJ1-1, with D hard to call. This CDR3 is built from 11 residues. The V gene lost 8 bases and the J gene lost 1 base, with 8 bases spanning the gap. Germline CDR1 GTSNPN, CDR2 SVGIG (reference sequence). Written as DNA, the CDR3 is TGTGCCGGAAATAGGAACACTGAAGCTTTCTTT. This translates into CAGNRNTEAFF.

CDR3: CASRRDRGNTEAFF. The CDR3 DNA sequence: TGTGCCAGCAGGAGAGACAGGGGGAACACTGAAGCTTTCTTT. The chain employs TRBV6-4 and TRBJ1-1; TRBD1 agrees at 8 bases. This CDR3 is built from 14 residues. Losses at the gene ends were 6 bases for V and 1 base for J; bases not matched to a gene: 4. The germline V gene has CDR1 MRHNA and CDR2 SNTAGT.

CDR3 protein: CASSQDPWGNGYTF. DNA of the CDR3: TGTGCCAGCAGCCAAGACCCATGGGGGAATGGCTACACCTTC. The rearrangement links TRBV3-1 (or the pseudogene TRBV3-2) to TRBJ1-2, with D maybe TRBD1 (5 bases). V lost 0 bases and J 6 bases, leaving 11 bases between the germline ends. The CDR3 has 14 residues. The germline CDR1 and CDR2 sequences are LGHDT and YNNKEL (reference sequence).

The J gene is TRBJ1-1, the V gene TRBV9; possibly TRBD1 for D (6 bases). The length of the CDR3 is 16 residues. V was clipped by 3 bases and J by 0 bases, with 15 bases between them. CDR1 and CDR2 (germline): SGDLS, YYNGEE. The CDR3 is CASSAGMDRLNTEAFF. The CDR3 nucleotides are TGTGCCAGCAGCGCAGGAATGGACAGACTGAACACTGAAGCTTTCTTT.

This rearrangement joins TRBV29-1 to TRBJ2-7, with D perhaps matching TRBD2 (5 bases). Between the trimmed V and J ends, which lost 0 bases and 0 bases, there was a span of 15 bases. The CDR3 loop spans 16 amino acids. Germline V gene data show CDR1 as SQVTM and CDR2 as ANQGSEA. The CDR3 sequence: CSVEDPRAGGSYEQYF. CDR3 sequence (DNA): TGCAGCGTTGAAGACCCCAGAGCAGGAGGCTCCTACGAGCAGTACTTC.

The chain is built from TRBV9 and TRBJ2-1; no firm D call. The CDR3 consists of 15 residues. Trimming pared 0 bases from V and 5 bases from J, leaving 12 bases between. Germline-derived CDR1 and CDR2 are SGDLS and YYNGEE. CDR3 sequence: CASSVARSSHNEQFF. CDR3 in DNA: TGTGCCAGCAGCGTAGCTAGGAGTAGTCACAATGAGCAGTTCTTC.

The V call is TRBV7-2, the J call TRBJ1-1, with D unresolved. Germline-derived CDR1 and CDR2 are SGHTA and FQGNSA. Trimming removed 2 bases from V and 0 bases from J, with 4 bases in between. The CDR3 is 13 amino acids. CDR3 residues: CASSLKVNTEAFF. The CDR3 bases are TGTGCCAGCAGCTTAAAGGTGAACACTGAAGCTTTCTTT.

The chain has TRBV19 and TRBJ2-5; D may correspond to TRBD1 or TRBD2 (6 bases each). The germline gives CDR1 LNHDA, CDR2 SQIVND (reference sequence). This CDR3 spans 13 amino acids. V was clipped by 1 base and J by 7 bases, with 10 bases between them. CDR3 amino acids: CASSIGKGGTQYF. As DNA, the CDR3 is TGTGCCAGTAGTATAGGGAAGGGGGGGACCCAGTACTTC.

The chain uses TRBV27 and TRBJ1-1; D may be TRBD1 (5 bases). Between the trimmed V and J ends, which lost 2 bases and 6 bases, there was a span of 19 bases. CDR1 and CDR2 from the germline V gene are MNHEY and SMNVEV (reference sequence). This CDR3 contains 16 residues. The CDR3 protein is CASSLQGTPILAEAFF. The CDR3 coding sequence is TGTGCCAGCAGTTTACAGGGCACCCCAATCCTCGCTGAAGCTTTCTTT.